These T cell receptor beta chains were read from a single sample in a study of blood T cell repertoires in COVID-19. Clones were read by immunoSEQ multiplex PCR, and TCRdb kept only the in-frame ones, dropping some. The sample gives 130,000 or so clones, roughly four fifths of which show up once; about 1.6% is in the top ten. Specimen: peripheral blood. The receptors derive from a human donor in a cohort sampled during active COVID-19. The conserved cysteine and the conserved F or W are not part of the CDR3 here. The order of the fields is J gene, V gene, CDR3 protein.

>TRBJ1-1|TRBV12-3/TRBV12-4
ASSFSARAF
>TRBJ1-1|TRBV2
ASSGQGRGTEAF
>TRBJ2-1|TRBV3-1/TRBV3-2
ASSQDGRARRVQF
>TRBJ2-3|TRBV7-2
ASSLRLLAGLDTQY
>TRBJ1-6|TRBV3-1/TRBV3-2
ASSQLRDNSPLH
>TRBJ2-7|TRBV19
ASSIQQGAEQY
>TRBJ2-4|TRBV29-1
SVGHFKNIQY
>TRBJ2-1|TRBV18
ASSGLTAAGRSYNEQF
>TRBJ2-2|TRBV2
ASRYRAGTGELF
>TRBJ2-1|TRBV30
AWSLAETYNEQF
>TRBJ2-7|TRBV7-8
ASSLGGPSYEQY
>TRBJ2-3|TRBV6-6
ASSLRDTQY
>TRBJ2-5|TRBV7-2
ASSLTGTSETQY
>TRBJ1-1|TRBV5-1
ASSLILRDTEAF
>TRBJ2-2|TRBV5-1
ASSLSTGVNTGELF
>TRBJ2-3|TRBV7-2
ASSLDRGLDTQY
>TRBJ2-4|TRBV11-2
ASSLGHQVAKNIQY
>TRBJ2-5|TRBV6-5
ATEASGQETQY
>TRBJ1-4|TRBV7-9
ASSSQGLNEKLF
>TRBJ2-7|TRBV7-8
ASRTGTSGSGGQY
>TRBJ2-7|TRBV3-1/TRBV3-2
ASSQAGRLGYEQY
>TRBJ2-3|TRBV3-1/TRBV3-2
ASSHDSGRARDTQY
>TRBJ2-7|TRBV7-9
ASSLASGTGVIHEQY
>TRBJ2-7|TRBV18
ASSPGTASSYEQY
>TRBJ2-7|TRBV11-2
ASSFVTSGYEQY
>TRBJ2-1|TRBV30
AWSAGLAHNEQF
>TRBJ1-2|TRBV5-6
ASSWGQGGYGYT
>TRBJ2-3|TRBV18
ASSSSGTSGTGPQY
>TRBJ2-3|TRBV5-5
ASTLLAGADTQY
>TRBJ2-1|TRBV7-3
ASSFSGSAGNEQF
>TRBJ2-3|TRBV11-2
ASSHRSTDTQY
>TRBJ1-6|TRBV7-6
ASSRDSVDSPLH